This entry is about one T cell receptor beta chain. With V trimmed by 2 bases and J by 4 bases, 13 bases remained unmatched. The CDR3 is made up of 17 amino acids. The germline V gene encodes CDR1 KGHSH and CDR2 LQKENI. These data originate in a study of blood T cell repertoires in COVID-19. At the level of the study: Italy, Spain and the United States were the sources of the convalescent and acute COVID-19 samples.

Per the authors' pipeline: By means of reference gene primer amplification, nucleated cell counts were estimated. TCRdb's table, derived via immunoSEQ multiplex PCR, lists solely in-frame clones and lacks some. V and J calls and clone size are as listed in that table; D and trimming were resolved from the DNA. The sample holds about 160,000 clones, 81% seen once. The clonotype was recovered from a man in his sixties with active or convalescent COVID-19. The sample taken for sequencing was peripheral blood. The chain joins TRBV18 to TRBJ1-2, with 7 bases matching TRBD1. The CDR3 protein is CASSPGIKQGLAYGYTF. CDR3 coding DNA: TGTGCCAGCTCACCAGGAATTAAACAGGGGTTGGCCTATGGCTACACCTTC.